Here is one TCR beta chain with its context. TCRdb's copy holds only in-frame clones and misses some; the assay was immunoSEQ multiplex PCR. This table has 250,000 or so clones, roughly 81% appearing once. The data belong to a study of blood T cell repertoires in COVID-19. The CDR3 spans 17 residues. Germline assignment: CDR1 SGHAT and CDR2 FQNNGV. The V gene lost 3 bases and the J gene lost 1 base, with 16 bases spanning the gap. This sequence originates from a woman between 50 and 59 years old who had been exposed to COVID-19. Sequencing was done on a sample of PBMCs or T cells enriched from blood (not recorded which). This chain links TRBV11-2 with TRBJ2-4, with D possibly TRBD1 on 6 matching bases. Here the CDR3 reads CASSFLTGGSAKNIQYF. DNA of the CDR3: TGTGCCAGCAGCTTCCTGACAGGTGGTAGTGCCAAAAACATTCAGTACTTC. Full variable domain (missing parts from reference TRBV11-2 and TRBJ2-4): EAGVAQSPRYKIIEKRQSVAFWCNPISGHATLYWYQQILGQGPKLLIQFQNNGVVDDSQLPKDRFSAERLKGVDSTLKIQPAKLEDSAVYLCASSFLTGGSAKNIQYFGAGTRLSVL.